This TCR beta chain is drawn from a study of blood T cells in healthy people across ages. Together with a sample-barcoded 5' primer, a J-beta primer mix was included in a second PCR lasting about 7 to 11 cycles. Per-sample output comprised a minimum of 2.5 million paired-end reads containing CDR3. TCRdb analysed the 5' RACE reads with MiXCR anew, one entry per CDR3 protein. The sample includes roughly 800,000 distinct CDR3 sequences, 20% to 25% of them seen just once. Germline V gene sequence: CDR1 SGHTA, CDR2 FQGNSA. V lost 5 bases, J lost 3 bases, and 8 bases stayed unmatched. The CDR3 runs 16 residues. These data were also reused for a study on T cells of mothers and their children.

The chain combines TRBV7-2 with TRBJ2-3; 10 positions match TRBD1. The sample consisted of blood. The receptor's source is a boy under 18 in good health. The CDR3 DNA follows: TGTGCCAGCAGCCCTGACAGGGGGCGCTGGACAGATACGCAGTATTTT. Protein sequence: CASSPDRGRWTDTQYF.